Shown below are 7 T cell receptor beta chains from a single sample sequenced in a study of blood T cell repertoires in COVID-19. Method: immunoSEQ multiplex PCR; TCRdb's copy keeps in-frame clones and lacks some. The repertoire holds 350,000 to 450,000 clones, with around 87% as singletons. Sequenced sample: PBMCs or T cells enriched from blood (not recorded which). The origin of the receptors is a man aged 25 to 40 who had recovered from COVID-19.

The rearrangement joins TRBV12-3 or TRBV12-4 to TRBJ1-1; 9 bases agree with TRBD1. The CDR3 sequence is 12 residues long. The J segment lost 6 bases and the V segment lost 4 bases, leaving 0 bases of the junction unmatched. CDR3 loop: CASSWDRAEAFF. CDR3 nucleotides: TGTGCCAGCAGTTGGGACAGGGCTGAAGCTTTCTTT.

V is TRBV28 and J is TRBJ2-6, with 8 nucleotides matching TRBD1. The trim removed 3 bases at V and 3 bases at J, leaving 4 bases unmatched. Germline assignment: CDR1 MDHEN and CDR2 SYDVKM. The CDR3 is made up of 16 amino acids. The CDR3 DNA follows: TGTGCCAGCAGTTTGTTAGGGACAGGTGGGGCCAACGTCCTGACTTTC. This codes for CASSLLGTGGANVLTF.

The CDR3 protein is CAWSGQGKYEQYF. The CDR3 bases are TGTGCCTGGAGTGGTCAGGGGAAGTACGAGCAGTACTTC. This rearrangement joins TRBV30 to TRBJ2-7; possibly TRBD1 for D (6 bases). The CDR3 has 13 residues. Trimming shortened V by 1 base and J by 4 bases, and 11 bases separated the two germline ends. The germline gives CDR1 GTSNPN, CDR2 SVGIG (reference sequence).

Here the CDR3 reads CASKAETQYF. The CDR3 nucleotides read TGTGCCAGCAAAGCGGAGACCCAGTACTTC. J is TRBJ2-5 and V is TRBV6-5; D is ambiguous. Trimming shortened V by 7 bases and J by 5 bases, and 5 bases separated the two germline ends. In germline, CDR1 is MNHEY, CDR2 SVGAGI. This CDR3 has 10 residues.

The V gene is TRBV10-3, the J gene TRBJ2-7; TRBD1 agrees at 7 bases. The V and J ends lost 7 bases and 5 bases, in that order; junction bases with no gene match: 8. In germline, CDR1 is ENHRY, CDR2 SYGVKD. CDR3 length: 13 residues. DNA of the CDR3: TGTGCCATCAAGCAGGGGGAAAGGAACGAGCAGTACTTC. Translating gives CAIKQGERNEQYF.

The chain carries TRBV28 and TRBJ1-6; 8 nucleotides match TRBD1. Germline V CDR1 and CDR2: MDHEN, SYDVKM. V trimming: 5 bases; J trimming: 9 bases; junction bases outside the gene matches: 9. This CDR3 has 15 residues. The CDR3 loop is CASSPTGGVGSPLHF. CDR3 in DNA: TGTGCCAGCAGTCCCACAGGGGGTGTCGGTTCACCCCTCCACTTT. The whole variable domain, remainder taken from reference TRBV28 and TRBJ1-6, is DVKVTQSSRYLVKRTGEKVFLECVQDMDHENMFWYRQDPGLGLRLIYFSYDVKMKEKGDIPEGYSVSREKKERFSLILESASTNQTSMYLCASSPTGGVGSPLHFGNGTRLTVT.

V usage is TRBV7-8 and J usage is TRBJ1-5; perhaps TRBD1 as D (5 bases). Trimming cost V 8 bases and J 0 bases, with 17 bases left between them. The length of the CDR3 is 16 residues. Looked up from germline, CDR1 is SGHVS and CDR2 is FQNEAQ. CDR3 amino acids: CASRRGGGHSNQPQHF. The CDR3 DNA reads TGTGCCAGCCGAAGGGGCGGGGGTCATAGCAATCAGCCCCAGCATTTT.